A single sample is the source of the 25 T cell receptor beta chains below, sequenced in a study of post-analysis software for immune sequencing data. Findings and caveats of the study: When patients were compared with controls, four to six TRBV segments were more frequent, TRBV5-6, TRBV5-1 and TRBV20-1 among them.

Their specific antigens are unknown. TCR beta libraries were prepared from cDNA with unique molecular identifiers. TCRdb passed the PCR reads through MiXCR, listing each CDR3 protein once. The table includes approximately 260,000 distinct CDR3 sequences, 36% detected once. Sequencing input: blood. These receptors originate from a girl under 18 with multiple sclerosis.

This clonotype occurred a few times. The chain links TRBV28 to TRBJ1-6; 9 bases agree with TRBD1. The junction had 8 bases not matched to a gene; V was cut back by 7 bases and J by 10 bases. This CDR3 has 14 amino acids. The germline gives CDR1 MDHEN, CDR2 SYDVKM. CDR3 bases: TGTGCCAGCACCACGACAGGGGGACTCTCACCCCTCCACTTT. Translated: CASTTTGGLSPLHF.

This clonotype was detected ten times or more. The chain carries TRBV5-1 and TRBJ2-1; no clear D gene. Trimming pared 0 bases from V and 0 bases from J, leaving 10 bases between. The germline CDR1 and CDR2 sequences are SGHRS and YFSETQ. The CDR3 extends over 16 amino acids. The CDR3 sequence is CASSLGGPSSYNEQFF. The CDR3 DNA is TGCGCCAGCAGCTTGGGTGGGCCCAGCTCCTACAATGAGCAGTTCTTC.

This clonotype came up many times. The genes are TRBV29-1 and TRBJ2-5, with a weak D call TRBD2 (6 bases). V was shortened by 6 bases and J by 2 bases, with 22 bases between the two germline ends. CDR1 and CDR2 (germline): SQVTM, ANQGSEA. CDR3 length equals 16 residues. The CDR3 loop reads CSVEGPGVSRQETQYF. Here the CDR3 DNA reads TGCAGCGTGGAGGGTCCAGGAGTTTCCCGTCAAGAGACCCAGTACTTC.

This clonotype was found many times. The rearrangement uses TRBV24-1 and TRBJ2-5, with 8 bases matching TRBD2. Per the germline V gene, CDR1 is KGHDR and CDR2 is SFDVKD. Trimming at V came to 4 bases and at J to 4 bases, leaving 10 bases not matched to a gene. The CDR3 sequence is 16 residues long. CDR3 nucleotide sequence: TGTGCCACCAGTGAAGCCATAGCGGGGCGGAGAGAGACCCAGTACTTC. Translation gives CATSEAIAGRRETQYF.

This chain links TRBV28 with TRBJ2-4; D call uncertain. TRBJ2-7 matches the DNA end more closely, so the J call is doubtful. Germline V gene lookup returns CDR1 MDHEN and CDR2 SYDVKM. The CDR3 totals 11 residues. The CDR3, as DNA: TGTGCCAGCAGCGTCCCCTACGAGCAGTACTTC. Amino acids: CASSVPYEQYF.

This clonotype was found many times. The gene calls are TRBV20-1 and TRBJ2-3, with 8 bases lining up with TRBD2. Germline loops: CDR1 DFQATT, CDR2 SNEGSKA (reference sequence). The CDR3 length is 13 residues. J was trimmed by 4 bases and V by 3 bases; bases with no gene match: 3. This CDR3 reads CSASGRVPDTQYF. CDR3 nucleotides: TGCAGTGCTAGCGGGAGGGTCCCAGATACGCAGTATTTT.

In this sample, this clonotype turned up a few times. J is TRBJ1-2 and V is TRBV6-5; 9 nucleotides match TRBD1. The CDR3 runs to 16 residues. Per the germline V gene, CDR1 is MNHEY and CDR2 is SVGAGI. The J segment lost 4 bases and the V segment lost 0 bases, leaving 6 bases of the junction unmatched. The CDR3 DNA follows: TGTGCCAGCAGTTACTCGGGACAGGGAGGTTCCTATGGCTACACCTTC. As protein: CASSYSGQGGSYGYTF.

About this clonotype itself: This may be a read error: a much more frequent sequence differs by one nucleotide. This rearrangement joins TRBV25-1 to TRBJ1-1; no reliable D call. The CDR3 has 15 residues. Germline assignment: CDR1 MGHDK and CDR2 SYGVNS. V lost 6 bases, J lost 7 bases, and 21 bases lay in between. The CDR3 region is CASSAYTTIGGEAFF. The CDR3 DNA reads TGTGCCAGCAGCGCCTACACCACAATCGGCGGTGAAGCTTTCTTT.

A few counts support this clonotype. The V call is TRBV5-5, the J call TRBJ1-3; D is undetermined. Germline values: CDR1 SGHKS, CDR2 YYEKEE (reference sequence). The V and J ends lost 0 bases and 0 bases respectively, with 10 bases between them. The CDR3 runs 16 residues. The CDR3 protein is CASSLASLNSGNTIYF. The DNA of the CDR3 is TGTGCCAGCAGCTTGGCTTCGCTTAACTCTGGAAACACCATATATTTT.

This clonotype was seen many times. V gene TRBV4-1 combines with J gene TRBJ1-2; 7 bases are shared with TRBD1. V shed 4 bases and J 3 bases; nucleotides not matched to a gene: 5. This CDR3 is 14 amino acids long. CDR1 is MGHRA and CDR2 is YSYEKL in the germline V gene. CDR3 nucleotides: TGCGCCAGCAGCCCTGGACAGGCCCACTATGGCTACACCTTC. As protein: CASSPGQAHYGYTF.

This clonotype was seen repeatedly, ten times or more. The rearrangement uses TRBV7-9 and TRBJ2-5, with D unclear. There are 12 residues in the CDR3. The V gene lost 1 base and the J gene lost 5 bases, with 5 bases spanning the gap. Germline V lookup: CDR1 SEHNR, CDR2 FQNEAQ (reference sequence). CDR3 in amino acids: CASSLGFETQYF. CDR3 nucleotide sequence: TGTGCCAGCAGCTTAGGGTTTGAGACCCAGTACTTC.

V usage is TRBV5-1 and J usage is TRBJ2-1; no clear D. Germline V gene lookup returns CDR1 SGHRS and CDR2 YFSETQ. The CDR3 is 16 residues long. Trimming shortened V by 0 bases and J by 0 bases, and 10 bases separated the two germline ends. The CDR3: CASSLAAGLSYNEQFF. The DNA of the CDR3 is TGCGCCAGCAGCTTGGCCGCCGGGCTCTCCTACAATGAGCAGTTCTTC.

This clonotype was detected ten times or more. The chain carries TRBV2 and TRBJ2-5; 13 nucleotides align to TRBD2. The CDR3 has 16 residues. With 4 bases clipped from V and 1 base from J, the junction kept 3 bases outside the gene matches. Per the germline V gene, CDR1 is SNHLY and CDR2 is FYNNEI. CDR3 amino acids: CASSGGLAGSQETQYF. The CDR3 nucleotides are TGTGCCAGCAGTGGGGGACTAGCGGGATCCCAAGAGACCCAGTACTTC.

This clonotype came up many times. The chain carries TRBV5-1 and TRBJ2-3, with 9 bases matching TRBD1. Trimming took 4 bases from V and 5 from J; bases not matched to a gene: 5. Germline values: CDR1 SGHRS, CDR2 YFSETQ. The CDR3 covers 14 residues. CDR3 nucleotide sequence: TGCGCCAGCAGCGATCGACAGGGGGGAGATACGCAGTATTTT. This gives the protein CASSDRQGGDTQYF.

The gene calls are TRBV4-1 and TRBJ1-5, with 7 nucleotides matching TRBD1. CDR3 length: 15 amino acids. J lost 9 bases, V lost 0 bases, and 8 bases had no gene match. Per the germline V gene, CDR1 is MGHRA and CDR2 is YSYEKL. The CDR3 sequence is CASSQEDRRDSPQHF. The CDR3 region has the DNA TGCGCCAGCAGCCAAGAGGACAGGAGAGACTCGCCCCAGCATTTT.

This clonotype has at least ten counts. The gene calls are TRBV5-1 and TRBJ2-1, with 10 bases fitting TRBD2. This CDR3 spans 16 amino acids. Germline V CDR1 and CDR2: SGHRS, YFSETQ. The J segment lost 9 bases and the V segment lost 2 bases, leaving 11 bases of the junction unmatched. Written as DNA, the CDR3 is TGCGCCAGCAGCTTCGAAGCGGGAGGGTTACAGCGTGAGCAGTTCTTC. Protein sequence: CASSFEAGGLQREQFF. Based on the CDR3 plus reference TRBV5-1 and TRBJ2-1, the full variable domain is KAGVTQTPRYLIKTRGQQVTLSCSPISGHRSVSWYQQTPGQGLQFLFEYFSETQRNKGNFPGRFSGRQFSNSRSEMNVSTLELGDSALYLCASSFEAGGLQREQFFGPGTRLTVL.

This clonotype was recorded a few times. CDR3 in DNA: TGCAGCGTCGGGGGGCAGTACACCGGGGAGCTGTTTTTT. It specifies CSVGGQYTGELFF. The chain couples TRBV29-1 to TRBJ2-2; a weak D match, TRBD2 (7 bases). With 6 bases removed from V and 3 bases from J, the gap between germline ends came to 11 bases. Germline V gene data show CDR1 as SQVTM and CDR2 as ANQGSEA. The CDR3 runs 13 residues.

The chain carries TRBV20-1 and TRBJ1-6; TRBD1 is a possible D gene (5 bases). Per germline, CDR1 DFQATT and CDR2 SNEGSKA (reference sequence). This CDR3 contains 15 residues. V was trimmed by 0 bases and J by 7 bases, leaving 13 bases between them. CDR3 region: CSARDFWGENSPLHF. DNA of the CDR3: TGCAGTGCTAGAGACTTCTGGGGGGAAAATTCACCCCTCCACTTT.

The chain links TRBV27 to TRBJ2-7; D is perhaps TRBD2 (5 bases). There are 11 residues in the CDR3. CDR1 is MNHEY, CDR2 SMNVEV, per germline (reference sequence). V gave up 3 bases and J gave up 5 bases, with 5 bases separating them. CDR3 protein: CASSFGDEQYF. The CDR3 region has the DNA TGTGCCAGCAGTTTCGGGGACGAGCAGTACTTC.

This clonotype was picked up a small number of times. The CDR3 region is CASSEGRLPGDSNQPQHF. The DNA of the CDR3 is TGTGCCAGCAGTGAAGGTCGGTTGCCAGGGGATTCCAATCAGCCCCAGCATTTT. The chain links TRBV2 to TRBJ1-5, with D perhaps matching TRBD1 (6 bases). Germline V gene data show CDR1 as SNHLY and CDR2 as FYNNEI. Trimming stripped 1 base from V and 3 bases from J, with 19 bases between. CDR3 size: 18 residues.

V and J are TRBV28 and TRBJ1-6, with 8 bases that match TRBD1. Germline assignment: CDR1 MDHEN and CDR2 SYDVKM. This CDR3 has 15 residues. Trimming at V came to 4 bases and at J to 8 bases, leaving 7 bases not matched to a gene. CDR3 sequence reads: CASSSRTGRDSPLHF. CDR3 bases: TGTGCCAGCAGTTCCAGGACAGGGCGAGATTCACCCCTCCACTTT.

The sample holds many counts of this clonotype. The chain's CDR3 is CASSWTTDTQYF. The DNA of the CDR3 is TGTGCCAGCAGTTGGACTACAGATACGCAGTATTTT. The chain joins TRBV6-2 or TRBV6-3 to TRBJ2-3; the D gene is possibly TRBD2 (5 bases). The germline V gene has CDR1 MNHEY and CDR2 SVGEGT. The CDR3 sequence is 12 residues long. V shed 4 bases and J shed 3 bases, with 5 bases lying between them.

Turning to this clonotype: This may stem from a read error, because a much larger clone lies one nucleotide away. CDR3 sequence: CASSPIAGESSYQQYF. In DNA form, the CDR3 reads TGTGCCAGCAGCCCGATAGCGGGGGAGAGCTCCTACCAGCAGTACTTC. J is TRBJ2-7 and V is TRBV7-8; 9 bases are shared with TRBD2. The length of the CDR3 is 16 residues. Germline CDR1 reads SGHVS; CDR2 reads FQNEAQ.

This clonotype was observed at least ten times. This sequence joins TRBV6-1 and TRBJ1-5, with TRBD1 identical over 8 bases. This CDR3 is 14 amino acids long. Germline V gene data show CDR1 as MNHNS and CDR2 as SASEGT. V was clipped by 6 bases and J by 3 bases; unmatched bases: 4. The CDR3 spells CASSNRGYNQPQHF. CDR3 in DNA: TGTGCCAGCAGCAACAGGGGGTACAATCAGCCCCAGCATTTT.

This clonotype was seen a few times. The rearrangement links TRBV5-1 to TRBJ2-1; D might be TRBD1 or TRBD2, each matching 5 bases. The germline V gene has CDR1 SGHRS and CDR2 YFSETQ. This CDR3 is built from 16 residues. V was shortened by 4 bases and J by 3 bases, with 17 bases between the two germline ends. The CDR3 spells CASSRGPEALYNEQFF. In nucleotides, the CDR3 is TGCGCCAGCAGCCGGGGACCCGAGGCCCTCTACAATGAGCAGTTCTTC.